Described below is a single T cell receptor beta chain sequence and its context. The sample originates from a study of T-cell reconstitution after alpha-beta-depleted transplantation in children. The CDR3 is 14 amino acids. Trimming left V 7 bases short and J 2 bases short, with 13 bases between. CDR1 and CDR2 from the germline V gene are MNHEY and SMNVEV (reference sequence). During its preparation, the TCRbeta library received unique molecular identifiers. TCRdb passed the PCR reads through MiXCR, listing each CDR3 protein once. The table records about 500,000 distinct CDR3 sequences, 32% of them present only once.

V gene TRBV27 combines with J gene TRBJ2-3; unclear D gene. The source of this sequence is a human donor who donated a stem cell graft to a child with aplastic anemia. Material: PBMCs from the stem cell graft donor, obtained from the stem cell graft. The CDR3 spells CASTRGGITDTQYF. For the CDR3, the DNA is TGTGCCAGCACCCGTGGCGGTATCACAGATACGCAGTATTTT.